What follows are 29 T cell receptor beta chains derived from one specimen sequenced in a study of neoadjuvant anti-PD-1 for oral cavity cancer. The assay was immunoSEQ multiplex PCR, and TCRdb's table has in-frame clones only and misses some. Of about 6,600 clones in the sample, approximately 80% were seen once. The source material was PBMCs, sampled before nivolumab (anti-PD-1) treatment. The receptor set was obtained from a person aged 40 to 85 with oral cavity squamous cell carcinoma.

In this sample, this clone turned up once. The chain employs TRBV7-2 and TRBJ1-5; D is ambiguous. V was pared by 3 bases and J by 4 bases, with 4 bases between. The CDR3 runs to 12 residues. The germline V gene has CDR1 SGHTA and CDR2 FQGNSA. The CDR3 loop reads CASSFLNQPQHF. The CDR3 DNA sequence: TGTGCCAGCAGCTTTCTTAATCAGCCCCAGCATTTT.

CDR3 sequence reads: CASSADKHTEAFF. The CDR3 bases are TGTGCCAGCAGCGCCGACAAGCACACTGAAGCTTTCTTT. The chain is built from TRBV9 and TRBJ1-1, with unresolved D. Per germline, CDR1 SGDLS and CDR2 YYNGEE. The CDR3 contains 13 residues. Trimming pared 3 bases from V and 3 bases from J, leaving 9 bases between.

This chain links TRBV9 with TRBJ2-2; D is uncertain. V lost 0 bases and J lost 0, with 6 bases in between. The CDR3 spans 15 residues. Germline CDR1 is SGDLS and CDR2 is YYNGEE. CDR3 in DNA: TGTGCCAGCAGCGTAGCTCAGCCGAACACCGGGGAGCTGTTTTTT. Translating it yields CASSVAQPNTGELFF.

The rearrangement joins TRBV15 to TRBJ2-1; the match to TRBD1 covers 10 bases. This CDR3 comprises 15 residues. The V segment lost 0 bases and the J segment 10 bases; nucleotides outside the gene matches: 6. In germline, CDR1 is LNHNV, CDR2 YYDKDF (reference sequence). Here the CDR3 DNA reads TGTGCCACCAGCAGAGATACGACAGGGGGCTTGGAGCAGTTCTTC. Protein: CATSRDTTGGLEQFF.

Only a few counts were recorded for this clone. The CDR3 nucleotides read TGTGCCAGCAGCTTGGGTGGTGGGGACGCCTATGGCTACACCTTC. Its protein product is CASSLGGGDAYGYTF. This chain uses TRBV5-4 with TRBJ1-2; possible D gene TRBD1, 5 bases. Germline V lookup: CDR1 SGHNT, CDR2 YYREEE (reference sequence). There are 15 residues in the CDR3. The V end lost 0 bases, the J end lost 4 bases, and 13 bases lay between the germline ends.

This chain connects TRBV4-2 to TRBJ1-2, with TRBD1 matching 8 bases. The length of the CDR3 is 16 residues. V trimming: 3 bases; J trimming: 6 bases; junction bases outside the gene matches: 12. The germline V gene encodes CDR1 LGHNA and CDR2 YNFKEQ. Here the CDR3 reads CASSQTRDRRGNGYTF. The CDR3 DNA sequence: TGTGCCAGCAGCCAGACCAGGGACAGGAGGGGGAATGGCTACACCTTC.

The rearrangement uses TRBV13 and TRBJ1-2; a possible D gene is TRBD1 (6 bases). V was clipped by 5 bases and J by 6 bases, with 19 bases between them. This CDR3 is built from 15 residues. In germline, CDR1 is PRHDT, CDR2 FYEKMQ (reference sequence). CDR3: CASSDRTARGNGYTF. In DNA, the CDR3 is TGTGCCAGCAGCGACCGGACAGCCCGGGGGAATGGCTACACCTTC.

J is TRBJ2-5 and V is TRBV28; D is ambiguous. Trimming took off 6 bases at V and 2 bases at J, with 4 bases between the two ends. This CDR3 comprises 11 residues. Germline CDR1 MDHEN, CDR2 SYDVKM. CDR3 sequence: CASRSQETQYF. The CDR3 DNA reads TGTGCCAGCAGATCTCAAGAGACCCAGTACTTC.

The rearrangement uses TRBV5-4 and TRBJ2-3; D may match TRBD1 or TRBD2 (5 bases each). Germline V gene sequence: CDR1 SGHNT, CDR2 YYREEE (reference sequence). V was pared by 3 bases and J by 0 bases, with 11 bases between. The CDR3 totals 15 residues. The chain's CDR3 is CASSYPRDSTDTQYF. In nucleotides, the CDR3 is TGTGCCAGCAGCTACCCCCGGGACAGCACAGATACGCAGTATTTT.

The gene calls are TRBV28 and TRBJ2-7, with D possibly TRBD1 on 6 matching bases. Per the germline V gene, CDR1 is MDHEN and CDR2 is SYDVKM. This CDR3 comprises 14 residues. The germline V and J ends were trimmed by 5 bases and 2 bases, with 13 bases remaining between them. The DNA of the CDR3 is TGTGCCAGCAGTGTAGGGGGATCGACCTACGAGCAGTACTTC. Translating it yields CASSVGGSTYEQYF. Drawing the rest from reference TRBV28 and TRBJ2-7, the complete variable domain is DVKVTQSSRYLVKRTGEKVFLECVQDMDHENMFWYRQDPGLGLRLIYFSYDVKMKEKGDIPEGYSVSREKKERFSLILESASTNQTSMYLCASSVGGSTYEQYFGPGTRLTVT.

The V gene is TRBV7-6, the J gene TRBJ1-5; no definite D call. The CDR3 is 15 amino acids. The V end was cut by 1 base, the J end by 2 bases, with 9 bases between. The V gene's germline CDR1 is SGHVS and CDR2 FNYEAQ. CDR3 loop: CASSLGGSGNQPQHF. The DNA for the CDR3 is TGTGCCAGCAGCTTAGGAGGGTCGGGCAATCAGCCCCAGCATTTT.

CDR3 nucleotide sequence: TGTGCCAGCAGCCCGGGGGGGACAGGGTCTGAGCAGTTCTTC. As protein: CASSPGGTGSEQFF. This chain joins TRBV11-2 and TRBJ2-1; D perhaps matches TRBD1 (9 bases). V shed 5 bases and J shed 9 bases, with 17 bases lying between them. This CDR3 is 14 amino acids long. Looked up from germline, CDR1 is SGHAT and CDR2 is FQNNGV.

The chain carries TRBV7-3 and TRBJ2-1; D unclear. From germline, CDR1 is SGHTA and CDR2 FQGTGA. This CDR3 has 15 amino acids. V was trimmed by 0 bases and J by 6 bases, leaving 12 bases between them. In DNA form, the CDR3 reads TGTGCCAGCAGCTTAACTCGCGGCGAATCCAATGAGCAGTTCTTC. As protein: CASSLTRGESNEQFF.

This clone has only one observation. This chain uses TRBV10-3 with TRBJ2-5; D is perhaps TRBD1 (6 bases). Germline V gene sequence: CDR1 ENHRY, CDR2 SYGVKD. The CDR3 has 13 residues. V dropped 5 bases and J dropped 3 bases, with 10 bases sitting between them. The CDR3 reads CAISRPGEETQYF. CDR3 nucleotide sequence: TGTGCCATCAGTAGACCAGGGGAAGAGACCCAGTACTTC.

CDR3 amino acids: CASSGDQGPDTQYF. For the CDR3, the DNA is TGTGCCAGCAGCGGGGACCAGGGGCCAGATACGCAGTATTTT. The chain couples TRBV6-4 to TRBJ2-3; tentative D call: TRBD1 (6 bases). CDR3 length: 14 amino acids. V gave up 6 bases and J gave up 4 bases, with 14 bases separating them. Germline V gene data show CDR1 as MRHNA and CDR2 as SNTAGT.

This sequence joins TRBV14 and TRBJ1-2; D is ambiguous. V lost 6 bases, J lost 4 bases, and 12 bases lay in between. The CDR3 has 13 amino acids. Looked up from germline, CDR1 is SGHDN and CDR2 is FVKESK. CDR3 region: CASSPAQIYGYTF. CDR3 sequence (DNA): TGTGCCAGCAGTCCAGCGCAAATCTATGGCTACACCTTC.

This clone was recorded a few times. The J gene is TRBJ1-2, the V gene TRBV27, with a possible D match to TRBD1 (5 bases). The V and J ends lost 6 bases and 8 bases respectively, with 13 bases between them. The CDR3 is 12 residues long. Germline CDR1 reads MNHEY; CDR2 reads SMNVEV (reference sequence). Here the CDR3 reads CASRQAPGGYTF. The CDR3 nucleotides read TGTGCCAGCAGACAGGCTCCGGGGGGCTACACCTTC.

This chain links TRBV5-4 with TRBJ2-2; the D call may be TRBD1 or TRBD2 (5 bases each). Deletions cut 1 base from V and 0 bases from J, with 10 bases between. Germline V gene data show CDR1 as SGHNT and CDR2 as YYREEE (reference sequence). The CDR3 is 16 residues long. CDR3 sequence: CASSLSGTPNTGELFF. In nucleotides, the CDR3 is TGTGCCAGCAGCTTGTCCGGGACCCCGAACACCGGGGAGCTGTTTTTT.

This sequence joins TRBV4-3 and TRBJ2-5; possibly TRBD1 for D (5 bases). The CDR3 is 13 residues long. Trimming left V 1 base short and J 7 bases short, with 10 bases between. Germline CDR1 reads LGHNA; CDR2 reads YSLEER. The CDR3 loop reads CASSQVSTGTQYF. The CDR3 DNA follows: TGCGCCAGCAGCCAAGTGAGCACAGGGACCCAGTACTTC.

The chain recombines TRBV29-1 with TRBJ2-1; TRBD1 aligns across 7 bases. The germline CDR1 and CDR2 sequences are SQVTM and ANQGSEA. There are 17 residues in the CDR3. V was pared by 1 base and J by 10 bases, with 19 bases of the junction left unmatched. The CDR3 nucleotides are TGCAGCGTTGAAGGGCTAATCGACAGGGTACCGATAGGGGAGCAGTTCTTC. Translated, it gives CSVEGLIDRVPIGEQFF.

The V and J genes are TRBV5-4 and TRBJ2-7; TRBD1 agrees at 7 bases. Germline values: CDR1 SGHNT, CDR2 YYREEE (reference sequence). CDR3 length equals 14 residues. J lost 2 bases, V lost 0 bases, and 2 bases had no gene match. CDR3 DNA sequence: TGTGCCAGCAGCTTGGAGGGACAGACCTACGAGCAGTACTTC. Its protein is CASSLEGQTYEQYF.

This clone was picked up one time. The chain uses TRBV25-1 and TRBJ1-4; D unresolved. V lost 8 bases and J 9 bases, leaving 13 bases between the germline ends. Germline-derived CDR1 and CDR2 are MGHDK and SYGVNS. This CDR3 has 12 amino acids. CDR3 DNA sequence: TGTGCCAGCCTACATAGCTATCAAAAACTGTTTTTT. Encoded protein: CASLHSYQKLFF.

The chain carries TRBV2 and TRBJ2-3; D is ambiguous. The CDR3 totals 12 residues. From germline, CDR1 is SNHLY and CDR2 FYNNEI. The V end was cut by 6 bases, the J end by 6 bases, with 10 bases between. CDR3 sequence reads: CASRLLGDTQYF. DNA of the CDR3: TGTGCCAGCAGGTTGTTGGGGGATACGCAGTATTTT.

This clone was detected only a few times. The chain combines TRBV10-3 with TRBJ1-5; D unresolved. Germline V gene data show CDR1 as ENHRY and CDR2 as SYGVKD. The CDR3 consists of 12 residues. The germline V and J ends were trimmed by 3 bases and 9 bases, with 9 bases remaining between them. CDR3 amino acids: CAISEVGRPQHF. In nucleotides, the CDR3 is TGTGCCATCAGTGAAGTAGGGCGGCCCCAGCATTTT.

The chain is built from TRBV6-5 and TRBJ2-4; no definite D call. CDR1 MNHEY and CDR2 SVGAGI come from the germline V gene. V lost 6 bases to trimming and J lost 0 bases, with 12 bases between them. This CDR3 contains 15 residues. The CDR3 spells CASSRDPAAKNIQYF. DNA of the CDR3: TGTGCCAGCAGCCGTGACCCAGCAGCCAAAAACATTCAGTACTTC.

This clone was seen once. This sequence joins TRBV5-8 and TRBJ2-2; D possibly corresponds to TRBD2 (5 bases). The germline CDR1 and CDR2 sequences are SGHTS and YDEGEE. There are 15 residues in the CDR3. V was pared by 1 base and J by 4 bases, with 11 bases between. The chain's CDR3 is CASSLQSLATGELFF. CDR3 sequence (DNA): TGTGCCAGCAGCTTGCAAAGCCTAGCCACCGGGGAGCTGTTTTTT.

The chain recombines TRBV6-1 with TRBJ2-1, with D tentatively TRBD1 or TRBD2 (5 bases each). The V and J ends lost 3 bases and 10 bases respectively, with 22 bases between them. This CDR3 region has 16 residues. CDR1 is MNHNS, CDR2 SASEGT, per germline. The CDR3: CASSEGRVSGTWEQFF. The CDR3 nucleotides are TGTGCCAGCAGTGAGGGCAGGGTGAGTGGGACCTGGGAGCAGTTCTTC.

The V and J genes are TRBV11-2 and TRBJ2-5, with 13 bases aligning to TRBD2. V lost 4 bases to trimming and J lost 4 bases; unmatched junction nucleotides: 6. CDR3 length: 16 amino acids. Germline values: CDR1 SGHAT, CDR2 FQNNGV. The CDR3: CASSSGLAGFRETQYF. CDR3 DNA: TGTGCCAGCAGCTCGGGACTAGCGGGGTTCCGAGAGACCCAGTACTTC.

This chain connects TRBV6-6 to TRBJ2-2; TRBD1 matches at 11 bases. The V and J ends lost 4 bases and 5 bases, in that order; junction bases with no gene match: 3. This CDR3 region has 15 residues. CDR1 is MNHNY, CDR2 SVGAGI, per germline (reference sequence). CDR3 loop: CASSSDRGRTGELFF. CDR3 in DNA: TGTGCCAGCAGTTCGGACAGGGGGCGGACCGGGGAGCTGTTTTTT.